The T cell receptor beta chain under discussion was sequenced for a study of cytomegalovirus exposure and HLA in healthy donors. Study-level findings and limits: It is likely that the observed cluster of highly shared sequence variants was a sequencing artifact.

The study ran its PCR with 60 Vbeta and 13 Jbeta primers. Sequencing was performed with immunoSEQ multiplex PCR; in TCRdb, only in-frame clones are kept and a portion is missing. The sample has about 99,000 clones, approximately 76% seen once. Notes on this clone: Its antigen remains unidentified.

The sequence was obtained from a woman aged 18-29 years in good health and CMV-seropositive. Sequencing was done on a sample of PBMCs.

The chain's CDR3 is CASDSGTSGSGTGELFF. In nucleotides, the CDR3 is TGTGCCAGCGATTCCGGGACTAGCGGGAGCGGCACCGGGGAGCTGTTTTTT. This rearrangement joins TRBV2 to TRBJ2-2; TRBD2 aligns across 14 bases. The CDR3 contains 17 residues. CDR1 SNHLY and CDR2 FYNNEI come from the germline V gene. V shed 8 bases, J shed 4 bases, and the junction held 9 bases outside the gene matches.